The rows below give T cell receptor beta chains drawn from one sample of a study of blood T cells in healthy people across ages. TCRdb independently ran MiXCR on the 5' RACE reads; one entry per CDR3 protein. Here the sample spans roughly 730,000 distinct CDR3 sequences, more than 50% being singletons. The sequenced sample consisted of blood. All receptors come from a man aged 35 to 55 in good health. Each CDR3 is given with its conserved first and last residue. A D gene is named only where the DNA matches it firmly. Clone size is given for some rows only: seen once, a few or many times, or a class if the clone is expanded.

TRBV7-9	few	TRBJ1-5	NA	CASSLSSQLFNQPQHF	TGTGCCAGCAGCTTATCATCACAGTTATTCAATCAGCCCCAGCATTTT
TRBV6-5	NA	TRBJ2-4	TRBD1	CASSYVFPGTGTKNIQYF	TGTGCCAGCAGTTACGTTTTCCCGGGGACAGGGACCAAAAACATTCAGTACTTC
TRBV24-1	NA	TRBJ2-2	NA	CATSEAEFSGELFF	TGTGCCACCAGTGAGGCCGAATTTTCCGGGGAGCTGTTTTTT
TRBV2	NA	TRBJ2-5	TRBD1	CASSETGEALRETQYF	TGTGCCAGCAGTGAGACAGGGGAGGCCTTGAGGGAGACCCAGTACTTC
TRBV10-3	few	TRBJ2-7	NA	CAIRGGGDYEQYF	TGTGCCATCAGGGGGGGCGGAGACTACGAGCAGTACTTC
TRBV2	NA	TRBJ1-2	NA	CASGIWGYGYTF	TGTGCCAGCGGAATTTGGGGCTATGGCTACACCTTC
TRBV28	NA	TRBJ1-5	NA	CASSRTAGGNQPQHF	TGTGCCAGCAGTCGGACAGCGGGAGGCAATCAGCCCCAGCATTTT
TRBV6-6	NA	TRBJ2-5	NA	CASSFNPLQETQYF	TGTGCCAGCAGTTTCAACCCCCTCCAAGAGACCCAGTACTTC
TRBV10-3	few	TRBJ2-7	TRBD2	CAISDYSTSPMSYEQYF	TGTGCCATCAGTGATTACTCGACTAGCCCAATGTCCTACGAGCAGTACTTC
TRBV7-9	NA	TRBJ1-2	TRBD1	CASSLVSQGVAYGYTF	TGTGCCAGCAGCTTAGTTTCGCAGGGGGTGGCTTATGGCTACACCTTC
TRBV3-1	NA	TRBJ2-3	NA	CASSPRAADTQYF	TGTGCCAGCAGCCCCCGGGCAGCCGATACGCAGTATTTT
TRBV7-2	NA	TRBJ2-5	NA	CASSAQDFAGVETQYF	TGTGCCAGCAGCGCGCAAGACTTCGCCGGGGTCGAGACCCAGTACTTC
TRBV27	NA	TRBJ2-7	NA	CASTNRDRPYEQYF	TGTGCCAGCACCAATAGGGACCGCCCCTACGAGCAGTACTTC
TRBV6-2/TRBV6-3	few	TRBJ2-1	NA	CASSYPDEQFF	TGTGCCAGCAGTTACCCGGATGAGCAGTTCTTC
TRBV6-5	NA	TRBJ2-1	TRBD2	CASQGNLGLASYEQFF	TGTGCCAGCCAAGGCAATCTGGGACTAGCGAGCTACGAGCAGTTCTTC
TRBV18	NA	TRBJ2-1	NA	CASSPLNRRQSSYEQFF	TGTGCCAGCTCACCATTAAATCGACGGCAGAGCTCCTACGAGCAGTTCTTC
TRBV7-9	many	TRBJ2-7	TRBD2	CASSLSGSAYNEQYF	TGTGCCAGCAGTCTTAGCGGGAGCGCCTACAATGAGCAGTACTTC
TRBV4-3	few	TRBJ2-7	TRBD2	CASRLAGFLNEQYF	TGCGCCAGCAGACTAGCGGGATTTCTAAACGAGCAGTACTTC
TRBV24-1	NA	TRBJ2-3	NA	CATSDPSDTQYF	TGTGCCACCAGTGATCCATCAGATACGCAGTATTTT
TRBV5-1	NA	TRBJ2-3	TRBD2	CASKQGTSTDTQYF	TGCGCCAGCAAACAAGGGACTAGTACAGATACGCAGTATTTT
TRBV6-2/TRBV6-3	NA	TRBJ2-7	TRBD2	CASRRRTSGYEQYF	TGTGCCAGCAGACGAAGGACTAGCGGCTACGAGCAGTACTTC
TRBV4-3	NA	TRBJ2-3	NA	CASSQDSGSDTQYF	TGCGCCAGCAGCCAAGATTCGGGGAGCGATACGCAGTATTTT
TRBV6-2/TRBV6-3	few	TRBJ1-6	NA	CASSPGREFSPLHF	TGTGCCAGCAGTCCTGGACGGGAATTCTCACCCCTCCACTTT
TRBV29-1	NA	TRBJ2-2	TRBD2	CSVGLWVGELFF	TGCAGCGTGGGACTATGGGTCGGGGAGCTGTTTTTT
TRBV6-1	few	TRBJ2-5	TRBD2	CASSEAGLAAETQYF	TGTGCCAGCAGTGAAGCAGGACTAGCCGCCGAGACCCAGTACTTC
TRBV7-9	NA	TRBJ2-2	TRBD2	CASSSSLAVVNTGELFF	TGTGCCAGCAGCTCATCCCTAGCGGTGGTAAACACCGGGGAGCTGTTTTTT
TRBV7-9	NA	TRBJ2-6	TRBD1	CASSLQGQGLGANVLTF	TGTGCCAGCAGCTTACAGGGACAGGGCTTGGGGGCCAACGTCCTGACTTTC